The clone carrying this T cell receptor (beta chain) appeared a few times. Antigen: not known. Diagnoses were made from clinical symptoms, serum measures (thyroxine and TRAb), thyroid ultrasound and orbital computed tomography. This entry is derived from a study of T cells in Graves' hyperthyroidism and ophthalmopathy. Study-wide findings and caveats: Progression to ophthalmopathy was predicted a median of roughly 6.5 months early.

This CDR3 comprises 17 residues. Unmatched junction bases numbered 9, after V lost 6 bases and J lost 6 bases. Germline CDR1 is MGHDK and CDR2 is SYGVNS. From RNA transcripts, TCR beta CDR3 regions were amplified. RT-PCR in the first round (using the HTBI primer set) targeted the TCR CDR3. TCRdb re-called the multiplex PCR reads with MiXCR, one entry per CDR3 protein. This table has approximately 270,000 distinct CDR3 sequences, roughly 14% appearing once. This clonotype was obtained from a woman aged 40 to 50 with Graves' hyperthyroidism that later progressed to Graves' ophthalmopathy. The rearrangement uses TRBV25-1 and TRBJ2-1; 15 positions match TRBD2. Sequenced input: blood. CDR3 DNA sequence: TGTGCCAGCAGGGGACTAGCGGGAGGCCCCGCACCCAATGAGCAGTTCTTC. Its translation is CASRGLAGGPAPNEQFF. Supplemented by reference TRBV25-1 and TRBJ2-1, the full variable domain reads EADIYQTPRYLVIGTGKKITLECSQTMGHDKMYWYQQDPGMELHLIHYSYGVNSTEKGDLSSESTVSRIRTEHFPLTLESARPSHTSQYLCASRGLAGGPAPNEQFFGPGTRLTVL.